The 23 T cell receptor beta chains reported below all come from one sample, sequenced in a study of cytomegalovirus exposure and HLA in healthy donors. Vbeta (60) and Jbeta (13) primers were used in the PCR. Libraries were prepared by immunoSEQ multiplex PCR; TCRdb keeps only in-frame clonotypes and omits some of them. The sample lists roughly 190,000 clones; about four fifths were seen once. The specimen was PBMCs. The source is a woman aged 50 to 65 in good health and CMV-seronegative.

This clone was observed a handful of times. The chain uses TRBV27 and TRBJ2-7; D is perhaps TRBD2 (5 bases). The V gene lost 5 bases and the J gene lost 6 bases, with 11 bases spanning the gap. Germline V gene sequence: CDR1 MNHEY, CDR2 SMNVEV (reference sequence). The CDR3 totals 12 residues. This chain's CDR3 is CASSAGGREQYF. CDR3 nucleotides: TGTGCCAGCAGTGCCGGAGGCCGCGAGCAGTACTTC.

The chain carries TRBV6-1 and TRBJ1-2; TRBD1 matches at 8 bases. Trimming cost V 3 bases and J 8 bases; bases outside gene matches: 11. The germline V gene has CDR1 MNHNS and CDR2 SASEGT. The CDR3 has 15 residues. The CDR3 DNA sequence: TGTGCCAGCAGTGATCTTTGGACAGGGATAGGCGGCTACACCTTC. Protein: CASSDLWTGIGGYTF.

This clone has just one count. The chain employs TRBV11-1 and TRBJ2-7; D is unclear. The V gene lost 1 base and the J gene lost 2 bases, with 6 bases spanning the gap. The germline V gene has CDR1 SGHAT and CDR2 FQDESV (reference sequence). The CDR3 runs 13 residues. CDR3 sequence reads: CASSLDPTYEQYF. The CDR3 coding sequence is TGTGCCAGCAGCTTAGACCCTACCTACGAGCAGTACTTC. Full variable domain (missing parts from reference TRBV11-1 and TRBJ2-7): EAEVAQSPRYKITEKSQAVAFWCDPISGHATLYWYRQILGQGPELLVQFQDESVVDDSQLPKDRFSAERLKGVDSTLKIQPAELGDSAMYLCASSLDPTYEQYFGPGTRLTVT.

The J gene is TRBJ2-4, the V gene TRBV5-6; TRBD1 aligns across 7 bases. The length of the CDR3 is 16 residues. Germline V gene sequence: CDR1 SGHDT, CDR2 YYEEEE. Trimming took 3 bases from V and 3 from J; bases not matched to a gene: 9. The CDR3 DNA follows: TGTGCCAGCAGCTCCACAGGGGTTTTTGGCAAAAACATTCAGTACTTC. Protein: CASSSTGVFGKNIQYF.

The chain employs TRBV29-1 and TRBJ1-2; D unclear. Between the trimmed V and J ends, which lost 3 bases and 6 bases, there was a span of 11 bases. The CDR3 contains 12 residues. Germline V gene lookup returns CDR1 SQVTM and CDR2 ANQGSEA. CDR3 sequence reads: CSVDYSGHGYTF. The CDR3 DNA follows: TGCAGCGTTGATTATTCGGGTCATGGCTACACCTTC.

The CDR3 DNA is TGTGCCAGCAGCCCCACCAATGAGGCCCCCTATGGCTACACCTTC. Translating gives CASSPTNEAPYGYTF. The chain joins TRBV11-2 to TRBJ1-2, with no clear D. The CDR3 is 15 residues long. V gave up 5 bases and J gave up 4 bases, with 17 bases separating them. In germline, CDR1 is SGHAT, CDR2 FQNNGV.

The chain couples TRBV6-5 to TRBJ1-1; 7 bases map to TRBD1. Germline V CDR1 and CDR2: MNHEY, SVGAGI. This CDR3 has 13 amino acids. The CDR3 sequence: CVTRQGLNTEAFF. CDR3 nucleotides: TGTGTCACCAGACAGGGATTGAACACTGAAGCTTTCTTT.

The gene calls are TRBV7-9 and TRBJ1-4, with 8 bases fitting TRBD1. The germline V gene encodes CDR1 SEHNR and CDR2 FQNEAQ (reference sequence). This CDR3 has 15 amino acids. After removal of 5 bases from V and 8 bases from J, the junction contained 10 bases not matched to a gene. The CDR3 sequence is CASSTAGGYGEKLFF. CDR3 DNA sequence: TGTGCCAGCAGCACCGCAGGGGGCTATGGAGAAAAACTGTTTTTT.

V usage is TRBV4-1 and J usage is TRBJ2-1; 10 nucleotides match TRBD1. The CDR3 loop spans 15 amino acids. The ends lost 5 bases at V and 6 bases at J; junction bases unmatched: 7. Looked up from germline, CDR1 is MGHRA and CDR2 is YSYEKL. CDR3 protein: CASSGRDRGSNEQFF. The CDR3 bases are TGCGCCAGCAGCGGCCGGGACAGGGGATCCAATGAGCAGTTCTTC.

The chain carries TRBV5-6 and TRBJ1-2; no firm D call. The CDR3 extends over 14 amino acids. CDR1 SGHDT and CDR2 YYEEEE come from the germline V gene. V lost 3 bases and J lost 2, with 11 bases in between. CDR3 nucleotide sequence: TGTGCCAGCAGCTGGGAAGGACTCAACTATGGCTACACCTTC. This translates into CASSWEGLNYGYTF.

The chain carries TRBV7-2 and TRBJ2-1, with 9 positions matching TRBD1. J gave up 9 bases and V 5 bases, and 8 bases lay outside the gene matches. Germline CDR1 is SGHTA and CDR2 is FQGNSA. This CDR3 contains 14 residues. CDR3 in DNA: TGTGCCAGCAGCCTTGGACAGGGGAGGGTTGAGCAGTTCTTC. Translating gives CASSLGQGRVEQFF.

The chain combines TRBV4-1 with TRBJ2-7, with 10 bases that match TRBD2. The trim removed 4 bases at V and 5 bases at J, leaving 17 bases unmatched. The CDR3 consists of 18 residues. CDR1 is MGHRA, CDR2 YSYEKL, per germline. The CDR3 DNA follows: TGCGCCAGCAGCCTATTGATGGGAACTAGCGGGGTCCTGAACGAGCAGTACTTC. It codes for CASSLLMGTSGVLNEQYF.

This clone was seen just once. The J gene is TRBJ1-3, the V gene TRBV5-1; D remains ambiguous. CDR1 SGHRS and CDR2 YFSETQ come from the germline V gene. The CDR3 length is 17 residues. The V end lost 0 bases, the J end lost 0 bases, and 13 bases lay between the germline ends. The CDR3 sequence: CASSLGKGGISGNTIYF. CDR3 bases: TGCGCCAGCAGCTTGGGCAAGGGAGGGATCTCTGGAAACACCATATATTTT.

J is TRBJ1-2 and V is TRBV7-9, with unresolved D. Germline-derived CDR1 and CDR2 are SEHNR and FQNEAQ (reference sequence). Between the trimmed V and J ends, which lost 2 bases and 8 bases, there was a span of 15 bases. This CDR3 region has 14 residues. The DNA of the CDR3 is TGTGCCAGCAGCTTAACCTCCTCCGGGGAGGGCTACACCTTC. It encodes CASSLTSSGEGYTF.

The V gene is TRBV28, the J gene TRBJ2-5; 9 bases are shared with TRBD1. Looked up from germline, CDR1 is MDHEN and CDR2 is SYDVKM. There are 15 residues in the CDR3. The ends lost 4 bases at V and 5 bases at J; junction bases unmatched: 8. Here the CDR3 reads CASSSVHRGRETQYF. CDR3 DNA: TGTGCCAGCAGTTCGGTTCACAGGGGGCGTGAGACCCAGTACTTC.

In this sample, this clone turned up a few times. This chain connects TRBV5-6 to TRBJ2-3, with TRBD2 as a possible D gene (6 bases). The CDR3 totals 16 residues. V lost 0 bases, J lost 9 bases, and 20 bases lay in between. The germline CDR1 and CDR2 sequences are SGHDT and YYEEEE. CDR3 sequence reads: CASSLDLLGGLETQYF. CDR3 sequence (DNA): TGTGCCAGCAGCTTGGACTTATTGGGGGGATTGGAAACGCAGTATTTT.

This clone was recorded a few times. The chain couples TRBV19 to TRBJ1-3; D is unresolved. V lost 3 bases and J lost 0, with 6 bases in between. The germline V gene encodes CDR1 LNHDA and CDR2 SQIVND (reference sequence). The CDR3 is 14 residues long. The CDR3 DNA is TGTGCCAGTAGTATTGTCAGCTCTGGAAACACCATATATTTT. It specifies CASSIVSSGNTIYF.

The CDR3 nucleotides read TGTGCCAGCAGTTACTGGACTAGCGGGAGGACTCGGACGCAGTATTTT. Residues: CASSYWTSGRTRTQYF. This chain links TRBV6-5 with TRBJ2-3, with 14 bases fitting TRBD2. J was trimmed by 9 bases and V by 1 base; bases with no gene match: 6. There are 16 residues in the CDR3. CDR1 and CDR2 (germline): MNHEY, SVGAGI.

The chain combines TRBV7-2 with TRBJ2-1, with TRBD2 matching over 9 bases. Germline CDR1 reads SGHTA; CDR2 reads FQGNSA. The CDR3 has 15 residues. V gave up 5 bases and J gave up 6 bases; unmatched junction bases: 8. This CDR3 reads CASSLISGSTNEQFF. The CDR3 bases are TGTGCCAGCAGCCTTATTAGCGGGAGTACCAATGAGCAGTTCTTC.

The sample holds a few counts of this clone. The gene calls are TRBV5-4 and TRBJ2-7; tentative D call: TRBD1 (7 bases). CDR3 length: 15 amino acids. The V gene lost 3 bases and the J gene lost 7 bases, with 20 bases spanning the gap. CDR1 and CDR2 from the germline V gene are SGHNT and YYREEE (reference sequence). DNA for the CDR3: TGTGCCAGCAGCTATCCTGGACAGGACTATAAAGAGCAGTACTTC. It translates to CASSYPGQDYKEQYF.

V gene TRBV9 combines with J gene TRBJ2-7, with TRBD1 as a possible D gene (6 bases). Germline lookup yields CDR1 SGDLS and CDR2 YYNGEE. Trimming removed 0 bases from V and 6 bases from J, with 13 bases in between. The CDR3 spans 14 residues. The CDR3: CASSVGMGASEQYF. CDR3 in DNA: TGTGCCAGCAGCGTAGGGATGGGGGCTTCCGAGCAGTACTTC.

The J gene is TRBJ2-3, the V gene TRBV7-3; possibly TRBD2 for D (5 bases). Germline V CDR1 and CDR2: SGHTA, FQGTGA. V was shortened by 2 bases and J by 2 bases, with 14 bases between the two germline ends. The CDR3 is 16 amino acids. The CDR3 region is CASSLGRGINTDTQYF. CDR3 DNA: TGTGCCAGCAGCTTAGGAAGAGGGATAAACACAGATACGCAGTATTTT.

This clone was seen once. The V call is TRBV6-1, the J call TRBJ2-1; TRBD2 matches at 9 bases. CDR1 is MNHNS, CDR2 SASEGT, per germline. V gave up 7 bases and J gave up 9 bases; unmatched junction bases: 10. The CDR3 covers 14 residues. CDR3 loop: CASKTDLREGEQFF. The CDR3 region has the DNA TGTGCCAGCAAAACGGACTTGCGGGAGGGTGAGCAGTTCTTC.